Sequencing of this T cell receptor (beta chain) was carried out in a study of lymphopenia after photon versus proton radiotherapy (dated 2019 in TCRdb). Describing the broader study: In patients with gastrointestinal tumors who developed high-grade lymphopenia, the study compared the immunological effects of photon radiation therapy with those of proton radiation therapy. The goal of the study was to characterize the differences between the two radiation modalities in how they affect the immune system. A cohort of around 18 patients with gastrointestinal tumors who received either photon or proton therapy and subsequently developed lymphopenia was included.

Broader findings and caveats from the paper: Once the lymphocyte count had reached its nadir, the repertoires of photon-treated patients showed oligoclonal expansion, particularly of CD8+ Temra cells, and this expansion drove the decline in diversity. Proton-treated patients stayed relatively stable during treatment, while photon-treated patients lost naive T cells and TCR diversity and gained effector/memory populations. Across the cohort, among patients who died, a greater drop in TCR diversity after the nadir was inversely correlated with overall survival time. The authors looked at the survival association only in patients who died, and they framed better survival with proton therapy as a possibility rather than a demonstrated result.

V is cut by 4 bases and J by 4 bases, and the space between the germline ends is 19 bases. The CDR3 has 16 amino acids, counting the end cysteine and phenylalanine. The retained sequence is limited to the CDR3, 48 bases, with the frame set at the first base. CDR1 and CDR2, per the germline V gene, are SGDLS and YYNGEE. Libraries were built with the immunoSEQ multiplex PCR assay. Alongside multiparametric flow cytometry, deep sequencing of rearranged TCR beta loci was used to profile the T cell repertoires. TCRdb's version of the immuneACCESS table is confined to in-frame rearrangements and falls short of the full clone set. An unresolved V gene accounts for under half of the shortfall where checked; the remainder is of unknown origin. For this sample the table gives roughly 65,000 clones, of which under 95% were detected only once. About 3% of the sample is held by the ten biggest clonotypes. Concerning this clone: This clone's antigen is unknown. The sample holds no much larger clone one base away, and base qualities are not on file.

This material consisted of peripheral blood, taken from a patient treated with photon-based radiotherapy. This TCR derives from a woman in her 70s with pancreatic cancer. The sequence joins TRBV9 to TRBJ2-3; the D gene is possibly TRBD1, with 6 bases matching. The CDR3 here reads CASSTLQGYGSDTQYF. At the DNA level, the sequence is TGTGCCAGCAGCACCCTACAGGGTTACGGGTCAGATACGCAGTATTTT.